The rows below give T cell receptor beta chains drawn from one sample of a study of OX40 agonist ivuxolimab in advanced cancers. The table came from immunoSEQ multiplex PCR; TCRdb's copy has only in-frame clones and leaves some out. The table shows approximately 98,000 clones, with 85% to 95% occurring only once. This material consisted of CD4+ or CD8+ T cells sorted from blood, taken in a trial of the OX40 agonist ivuxolimab. These TCRs come from an adult with an advanced solid tumor such as melanoma, head and neck, liver or kidney cancer. The CDR3 runs from the conserved cysteine through the conserved F or W. The order of the fields is clone size, V gene, D gene, J gene, CDR3 protein, CDR3 DNA. A D gene is named only where the DNA matches it firmly. The size of a clone is reported for some rows only, either as once, few or many, or as a class for expanded clones.

clone_size: -; v_call: TRBV30; d_call: -; j_call: TRBJ1-6; cdr3_aa: CAWTGQGGSPLHF; cdr3_nt: TGTGCCTGGACCGGCCAGGGTGGTTCACCCCTCCACTTT
clone_size: -; v_call: TRBV2; d_call: TRBD1; j_call: TRBJ1-5; cdr3_aa: CATTGGAEQPQHF; cdr3_nt: TGTGCCACTACAGGGGGCGCGGAGCAGCCCCAGCATTTT
clone_size: -; v_call: TRBV19; d_call: TRBD1; j_call: TRBJ1-2; cdr3_aa: CASSIAGQGILRYTF; cdr3_nt: TGTGCCAGTAGTATTGCGGGACAGGGTATTCTACGGTACACCTTC
clone_size: -; v_call: TRBV7-9; d_call: TRBD2; j_call: TRBJ2-1; cdr3_aa: CASSPGLAEYNEQFF; cdr3_nt: TGTGCCAGCAGCCCGGGACTAGCGGAGTACAATGAGCAGTTCTTC
clone_size: -; v_call: TRBV5-3; d_call: TRBD1; j_call: TRBJ2-7; cdr3_aa: CARSWTGSRGAYEQYF; cdr3_nt: TGTGCCAGAAGCTGGACAGGGTCTAGGGGGGCCTACGAGCAGTACTTC
clone_size: -; v_call: TRBV7-8; d_call: TRBD2; j_call: TRBJ2-1; cdr3_aa: CASSPKRGLPYNEQFF; cdr3_nt: TGTGCCAGCAGCCCAAAGCGGGGCCTGCCCTACAATGAGCAGTTCTTC
clone_size: -; v_call: TRBV7-8; d_call: TRBD1; j_call: TRBJ2-3; cdr3_aa: CASSLEPWTGATDTQYF; cdr3_nt: TGTGCCAGCAGCTTAGAGCCTTGGACAGGGGCGACAGATACGCAGTATTTT
clone_size: once; v_call: TRBV10-3; d_call: TRBD1; j_call: TRBJ2-7; cdr3_aa: CAISGAGGRGLSFPYEQYF; cdr3_nt: TGTGCCATCAGTGGGGCAGGGGGCAGGGGGCTTTCATTCCCCTACGAGCAGTACTTC
clone_size: -; v_call: TRBV27; d_call: -; j_call: TRBJ1-2; cdr3_aa: CASSLSFAGGPSYGYTF; cdr3_nt: TGTGCCAGCAGTTTGTCTTTTGCCGGGGGGCCTAGCTATGGCTACACCTTC
clone_size: -; v_call: TRBV6-6; d_call: -; j_call: TRBJ2-5; cdr3_aa: CASSYRLETVKETQYF; cdr3_nt: TGTGCCAGCAGTTACCGTCTGGAGACGGTTAAAGAGACCCAGTACTTC
clone_size: -; v_call: TRBV6-5; d_call: TRBD1; j_call: TRBJ1-4; cdr3_aa: CASSFRQGHEKLFF; cdr3_nt: TGTGCCAGCAGTTTTCGACAGGGTCACGAAAAACTGTTTTTT
clone_size: -; v_call: TRBV10-3; d_call: -; j_call: TRBJ2-1; cdr3_aa: CAIRSGSSYNEQFF; cdr3_nt: TGTGCCATCAGAAGCGGAAGCTCCTACAATGAGCAGTTCTTC
clone_size: -; v_call: TRBV18; d_call: -; j_call: TRBJ2-1; cdr3_aa: CASSPPTRGQFF; cdr3_nt: TGTGCCAGCTCACCACCCACAAGAGGGCAGTTCTTC
clone_size: -; v_call: TRBV12-2; d_call: -; j_call: TRBJ2-7; cdr3_aa: CASRFPVEDRGPYDEQYF; cdr3_nt: TGTGCAAGTCGCTTCCCGGTGGAAGATAGGGGCCCCTACGACGAGCAGTACTTC
clone_size: -; v_call: TRBV6-6; d_call: -; j_call: TRBJ1-2; cdr3_aa: CASTERGQGSRGYTF; cdr3_nt: TGTGCCAGCACCGAAAGGGGTCAGGGATCGCGTGGCTACACCTTC
clone_size: -; v_call: TRBV9; d_call: -; j_call: TRBJ1-1; cdr3_aa: CASSVGYRLNTEAFF; cdr3_nt: TGTGCCAGCAGCGTAGGTTACAGATTGAACACTGAAGCTTTCTTT
clone_size: -; v_call: TRBV2; d_call: -; j_call: TRBJ1-3; cdr3_aa: CASSVGNTIYF; cdr3_nt: TGTGCCAGCAGTGTGGGAAACACCATATATTTT
clone_size: -; v_call: TRBV30; d_call: -; j_call: TRBJ1-2; cdr3_aa: CAWDSIYGYTF; cdr3_nt: TGTGCCTGGGATTCAATCTATGGCTACACCTTC
clone_size: -; v_call: TRBV2; d_call: -; j_call: TRBJ2-7; cdr3_aa: CASNNLRGGYEQYF; cdr3_nt: TGTGCCAGCAACAACCTAAGGGGGGGTTACGAGCAGTACTTC
clone_size: once; v_call: TRBV19; d_call: -; j_call: TRBJ2-7; cdr3_aa: CASSTPGPLYEQYF; cdr3_nt: TGTGCCAGTAGTACACCAGGGCCCCTCTACGAGCAGTACTTC
clone_size: -; v_call: TRBV7-9; d_call: TRBD1; j_call: TRBJ1-2; cdr3_aa: CASSAGQGVLNYGYTF; cdr3_nt: TGTGCCAGCAGCGCGGGACAGGGGGTACTTAACTATGGCTACACCTTC
clone_size: -; v_call: TRBV6-1; d_call: -; j_call: TRBJ2-5; cdr3_aa: CASSVNQETQYF; cdr3_nt: TGTGCCAGCAGTGTTAACCAAGAGACCCAGTACTTC
clone_size: -; v_call: TRBV5-5; d_call: -; j_call: TRBJ1-5; cdr3_aa: CASSLVSNSNQPQHF; cdr3_nt: TGTGCCAGCAGCTTGGTCAGTAATAGCAATCAGCCCCAGCATTTT
clone_size: -; v_call: TRBV10-3; d_call: TRBD1; j_call: TRBJ1-6; cdr3_aa: CASTPGGSPLHF; cdr3_nt: TGTGCCAGCACGCCAGGGGGCTCACCCCTCCACTTT
clone_size: -; v_call: TRBV19; d_call: -; j_call: TRBJ2-3; cdr3_aa: CASSAGSTDTQYF; cdr3_nt: TGTGCCAGTAGTGCAGGAAGCACAGATACGCAGTATTTT
clone_size: -; v_call: TRBV4-1; d_call: -; j_call: TRBJ1-1; cdr3_aa: CASSQEGRGRTEAFF; cdr3_nt: TGCGCCAGCAGCCAAGAGGGCCGGGGGAGAACTGAAGCTTTCTTT
clone_size: -; v_call: TRBV6-5; d_call: -; j_call: TRBJ1-6; cdr3_aa: CASSEARTQSPLHF; cdr3_nt: TGTGCCAGCAGTGAGGCCCGGACCCAATCACCCCTCCACTTT
clone_size: -; v_call: TRBV4-1; d_call: TRBD1; j_call: TRBJ2-6; cdr3_aa: CASSQFGDRDYSGANVLTF; cdr3_nt: TGCGCCAGCAGCCAATTCGGGGACAGGGATTACTCTGGGGCCAACGTCCTGACTTTC
clone_size: -; v_call: TRBV10-3; d_call: TRBD2; j_call: TRBJ2-7; cdr3_aa: CAISLAGGSYEQYF; cdr3_nt: TGTGCCATCTCACTAGCGGGGGGTTCCTACGAGCAGTACTTC
clone_size: -; v_call: TRBV5-1; d_call: -; j_call: TRBJ1-1; cdr3_aa: CASSSTTNTEAFF; cdr3_nt: TGCGCCAGCAGCTCTACAACGAACACTGAAGCTTTCTTT
clone_size: once; v_call: TRBV6-5; d_call: TRBD1; j_call: TRBJ1-2; cdr3_aa: CLRGTVEPYGYTF; cdr3_nt: TGTCTTCGAGGGACAGTCGAACCCTATGGCTACACCTTC
clone_size: -; v_call: TRBV27; d_call: -; j_call: TRBJ1-2; cdr3_aa: CASTSWGRYGYTF; cdr3_nt: TGTGCCAGCACCTCGTGGGGCCGTTATGGCTACACCTTC
clone_size: -; v_call: TRBV18; d_call: -; j_call: TRBJ1-1; cdr3_aa: CASSPLLNENTEAFF; cdr3_nt: TGTGCCAGCTCACCACTTCTGAATGAGAACACTGAAGCTTTCTTT
clone_size: -; v_call: TRBV5-1; d_call: -; j_call: TRBJ1-2; cdr3_aa: CASSLEGNYGYTF; cdr3_nt: TGCGCCAGCAGCTTGGAAGGCAACTATGGCTACACCTTC
clone_size: -; v_call: TRBV6-1; d_call: -; j_call: TRBJ2-5; cdr3_aa: CATEQVETQYF; cdr3_nt: TGTGCCACAGAGCAGGTGGAGACCCAGTACTTC
clone_size: -; v_call: TRBV9; d_call: TRBD1; j_call: TRBJ2-7; cdr3_aa: CASSVAGDRGYEQYF; cdr3_nt: TGTGCCAGCAGCGTAGCCGGGGACAGGGGCTACGAGCAGTACTTC
clone_size: -; v_call: TRBV14; d_call: -; j_call: TRBJ2-5; cdr3_aa: CASSLRTEQETQYF; cdr3_nt: TGTGCCAGCAGCCTCCGGACTGAGCAAGAGACCCAGTACTTC
clone_size: once; v_call: TRBV6-6; d_call: -; j_call: TRBJ1-3; cdr3_aa: CASSYSPTHGNTIYF; cdr3_nt: TGTGCCAGCAGTTACTCGCCCACCCATGGAAACACCATATATTTT
clone_size: once; v_call: TRBV30; d_call: -; j_call: TRBJ2-7; cdr3_aa: CAWTRDIHEQYF; cdr3_nt: TGTGCCTGGACCCGGGACATCCACGAGCAGTACTTC
clone_size: -; v_call: TRBV7-3; d_call: -; j_call: TRBJ1-1; cdr3_aa: CASSLGSNTEAFF; cdr3_nt: TGTGCCAGCAGCTTAGGGTCGAACACTGAAGCTTTCTTT
clone_size: -; v_call: TRBV19; d_call: -; j_call: TRBJ2-6; cdr3_aa: CASRRAGGANVLTF; cdr3_nt: TGTGCCAGTAGGAGGGCAGGGGGGGCCAACGTCCTGACTTTC
clone_size: -; v_call: TRBV27; d_call: -; j_call: TRBJ2-1; cdr3_aa: CASSTYSTGTYNEQFF; cdr3_nt: TGTGCCAGCAGCACCTATTCCACAGGGACTTACAATGAGCAGTTCTTC
clone_size: -; v_call: TRBV6-7; d_call: TRBD1; j_call: TRBJ2-4; cdr3_aa: CASIRDRGFNIQYF; cdr3_nt: TGTGCCAGCATTCGGGACAGGGGATTCAACATTCAGTACTTC
clone_size: -; v_call: TRBV27; d_call: -; j_call: TRBJ2-7; cdr3_aa: CASRHQGKYEQYF; cdr3_nt: TGTGCCAGCAGACACCAGGGGAAGTACGAGCAGTACTTC
clone_size: once; v_call: TRBV7-9; d_call: -; j_call: TRBJ2-3; cdr3_aa: CASSLRGGFGDTQYF; cdr3_nt: TGTGCCAGCAGCTTAAGGGGGGGATTTGGAGATACGCAGTATTTT
clone_size: -; v_call: TRBV5-1; d_call: TRBD2; j_call: TRBJ2-7; cdr3_aa: CASSLGGLKRGGLDEQYF; cdr3_nt: TGCGCCAGCAGCTTGGGGGGGCTCAAGCGGGGGGGCTTGGACGAGCAGTACTTC
clone_size: -; v_call: TRBV10-1; d_call: -; j_call: TRBJ1-1; cdr3_aa: CASSPSGEPEAFF; cdr3_nt: TGCGCCAGCAGCCCCTCAGGGGAACCTGAAGCTTTCTTT
clone_size: -; v_call: TRBV4-2; d_call: TRBD2; j_call: TRBJ2-7; cdr3_aa: CASSQEEAGARYEQYF; cdr3_nt: TGTGCCAGCAGCCAAGAGGAAGCGGGGGCCCGCTACGAGCAGTACTTC
clone_size: -; v_call: TRBV29-1; d_call: -; j_call: TRBJ1-3; cdr3_aa: CSVQGPGNTIYF; cdr3_nt: TGCAGCGTTCAGGGGCCTGGAAACACCATATATTTT
clone_size: -; v_call: TRBV6-5; d_call: TRBD2; j_call: TRBJ2-7; cdr3_aa: CASSYSAGGPYEQYF; cdr3_nt: TGTGCCAGCAGTTACTCAGCGGGGGGGCCGTACGAGCAGTACTTC
clone_size: -; v_call: TRBV21-1; d_call: -; j_call: TRBJ1-2; cdr3_aa: CASSKRQGDYGYTF; cdr3_nt: TGTGCCAGCAGCAAACGGCAGGGAGACTATGGCTACACCTTC
clone_size: -; v_call: TRBV27; d_call: TRBD1; j_call: TRBJ1-1; cdr3_aa: CASSPRGTAVVPFNTEAFF; cdr3_nt: TGTGCCAGCAGTCCGCGGGGGACAGCTGTAGTCCCTTTCAACACTGAAGCTTTCTTT
clone_size: once; v_call: TRBV4-1; d_call: -; j_call: TRBJ2-3; cdr3_aa: CASSQVPTDADTQYF; cdr3_nt: TGCGCCAGCAGCCAGGTCCCTACGGACGCCGATACGCAGTATTTT
clone_size: -; v_call: TRBV4-1; d_call: -; j_call: TRBJ1-1; cdr3_aa: CASSPEGRVNTEAFF; cdr3_nt: TGCGCCAGCAGCCCAGAGGGCAGAGTGAACACTGAAGCTTTCTTT